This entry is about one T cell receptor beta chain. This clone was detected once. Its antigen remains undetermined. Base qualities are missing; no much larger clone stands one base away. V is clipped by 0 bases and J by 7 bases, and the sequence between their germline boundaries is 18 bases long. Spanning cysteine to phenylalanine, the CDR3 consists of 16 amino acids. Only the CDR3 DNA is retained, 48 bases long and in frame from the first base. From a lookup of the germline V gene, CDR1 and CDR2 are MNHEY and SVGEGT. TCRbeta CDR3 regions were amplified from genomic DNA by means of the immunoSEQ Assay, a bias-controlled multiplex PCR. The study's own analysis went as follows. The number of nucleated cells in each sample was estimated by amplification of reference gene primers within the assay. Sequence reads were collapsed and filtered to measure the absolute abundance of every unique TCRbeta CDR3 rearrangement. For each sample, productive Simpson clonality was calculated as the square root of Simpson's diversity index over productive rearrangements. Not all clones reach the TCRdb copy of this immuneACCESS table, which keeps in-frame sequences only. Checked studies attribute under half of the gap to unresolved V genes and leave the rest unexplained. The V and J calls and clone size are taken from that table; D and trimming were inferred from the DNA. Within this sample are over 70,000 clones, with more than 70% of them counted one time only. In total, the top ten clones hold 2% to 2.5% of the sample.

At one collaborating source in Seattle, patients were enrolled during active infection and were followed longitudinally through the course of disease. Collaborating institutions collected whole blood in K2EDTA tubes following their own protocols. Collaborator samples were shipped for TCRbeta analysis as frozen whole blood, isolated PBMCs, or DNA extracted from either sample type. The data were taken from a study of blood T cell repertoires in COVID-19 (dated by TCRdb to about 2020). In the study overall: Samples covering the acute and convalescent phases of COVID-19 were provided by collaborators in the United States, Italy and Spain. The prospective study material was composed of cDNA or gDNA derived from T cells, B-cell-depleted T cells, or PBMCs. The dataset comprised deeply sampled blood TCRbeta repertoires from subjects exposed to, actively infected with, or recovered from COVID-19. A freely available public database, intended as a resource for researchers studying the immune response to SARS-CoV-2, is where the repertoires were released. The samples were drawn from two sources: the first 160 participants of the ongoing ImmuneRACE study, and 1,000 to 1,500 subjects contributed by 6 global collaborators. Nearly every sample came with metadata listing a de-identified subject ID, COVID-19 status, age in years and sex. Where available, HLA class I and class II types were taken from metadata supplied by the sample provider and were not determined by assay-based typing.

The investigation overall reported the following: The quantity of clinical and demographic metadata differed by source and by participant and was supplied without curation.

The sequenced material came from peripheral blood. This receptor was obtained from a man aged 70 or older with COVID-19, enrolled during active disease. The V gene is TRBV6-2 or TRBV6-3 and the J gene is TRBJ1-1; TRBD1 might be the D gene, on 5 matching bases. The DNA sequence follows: TGTGCCAGCAGTTACTCGAGAATGGGGCCTGAAGTTGAAGCTTTCTTT. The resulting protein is CASSYSRMGPEVEAFF.